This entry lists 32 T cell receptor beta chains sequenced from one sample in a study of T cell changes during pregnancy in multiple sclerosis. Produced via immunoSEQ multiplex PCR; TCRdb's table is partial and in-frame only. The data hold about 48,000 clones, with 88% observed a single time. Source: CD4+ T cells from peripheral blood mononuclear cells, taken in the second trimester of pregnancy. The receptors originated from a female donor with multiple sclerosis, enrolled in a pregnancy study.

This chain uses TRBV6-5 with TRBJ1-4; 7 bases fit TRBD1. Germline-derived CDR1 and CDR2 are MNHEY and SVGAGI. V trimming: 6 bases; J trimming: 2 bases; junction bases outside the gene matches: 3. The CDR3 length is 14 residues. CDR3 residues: CASRRGLTNEKLFF. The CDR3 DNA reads TGTGCCAGCAGAAGGGGGCTGACTAATGAAAAACTGTTTTTT.

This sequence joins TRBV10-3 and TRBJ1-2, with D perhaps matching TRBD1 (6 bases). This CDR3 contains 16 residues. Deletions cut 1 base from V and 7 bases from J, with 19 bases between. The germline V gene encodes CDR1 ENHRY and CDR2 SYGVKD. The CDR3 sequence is CAISELLTGSPPGYTF. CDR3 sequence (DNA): TGTGCCATCAGTGAGTTGTTAACAGGGTCTCCTCCTGGCTACACCTTC.

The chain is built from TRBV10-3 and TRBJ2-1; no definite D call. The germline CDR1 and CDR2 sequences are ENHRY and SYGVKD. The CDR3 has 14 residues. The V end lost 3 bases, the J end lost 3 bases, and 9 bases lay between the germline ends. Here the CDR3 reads CAISELADYNEQFF. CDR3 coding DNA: TGTGCCATCAGTGAATTGGCGGACTACAATGAGCAGTTCTTC.

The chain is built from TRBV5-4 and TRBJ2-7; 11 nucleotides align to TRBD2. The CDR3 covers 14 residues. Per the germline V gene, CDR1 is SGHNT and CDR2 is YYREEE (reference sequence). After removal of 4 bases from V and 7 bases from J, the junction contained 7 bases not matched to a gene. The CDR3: CASSLAGGTLEQYF. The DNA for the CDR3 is TGTGCCAGCAGCCTAGCGGGAGGTACCCTGGAGCAGTACTTC.

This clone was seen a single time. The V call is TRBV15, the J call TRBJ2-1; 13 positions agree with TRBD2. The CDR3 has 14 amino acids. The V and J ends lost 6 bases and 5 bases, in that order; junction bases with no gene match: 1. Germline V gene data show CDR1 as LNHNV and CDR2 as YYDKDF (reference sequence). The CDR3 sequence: CATRGTSGDNEQFF. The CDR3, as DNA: TGTGCCACCAGGGGGACTAGCGGGGACAATGAGCAGTTCTTC.

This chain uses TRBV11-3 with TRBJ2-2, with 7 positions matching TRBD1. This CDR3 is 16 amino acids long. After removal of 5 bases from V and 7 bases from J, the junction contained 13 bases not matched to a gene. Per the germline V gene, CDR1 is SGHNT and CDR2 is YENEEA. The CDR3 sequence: CASSRRTGGDDGELFF. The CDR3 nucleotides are TGTGCCAGCAGCCGCAGGACAGGCGGTGATGACGGGGAGCTGTTTTTT.

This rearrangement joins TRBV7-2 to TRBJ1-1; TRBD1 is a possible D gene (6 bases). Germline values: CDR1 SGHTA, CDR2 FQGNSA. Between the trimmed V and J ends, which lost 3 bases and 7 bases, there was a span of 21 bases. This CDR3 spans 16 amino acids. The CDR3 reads CASSFNLGAPGLEAFF. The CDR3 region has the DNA TGTGCCAGCAGCTTCAATCTGGGGGCGCCCGGCCTTGAAGCTTTCTTT. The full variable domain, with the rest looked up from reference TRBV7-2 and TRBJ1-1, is GAGVSQSPSNKVTEKGKDVELRCDPISGHTALYWYRQSLGQGLEFLIYFQGNSAPDKSGLPSDRFSAERTGGSVSTLTIQRTQQEDSAVYLCASSFNLGAPGLEAFFGQGTRLTVV.

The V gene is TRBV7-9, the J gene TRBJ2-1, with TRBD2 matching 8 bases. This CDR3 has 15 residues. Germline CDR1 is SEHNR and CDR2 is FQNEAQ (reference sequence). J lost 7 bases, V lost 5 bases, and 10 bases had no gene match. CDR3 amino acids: CASSPGLADQNEQFF. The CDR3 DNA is TGTGCCAGCAGCCCAGGACTAGCAGACCAAAATGAGCAGTTCTTC.

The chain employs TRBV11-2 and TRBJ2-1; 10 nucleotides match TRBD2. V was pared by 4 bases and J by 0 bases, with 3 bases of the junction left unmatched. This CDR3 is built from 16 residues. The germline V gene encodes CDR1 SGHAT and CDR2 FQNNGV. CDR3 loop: CASSSSSGSSYNEQFF. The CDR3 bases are TGTGCCAGCAGCTCTTCTAGCGGGAGCTCCTACAATGAGCAGTTCTTC.

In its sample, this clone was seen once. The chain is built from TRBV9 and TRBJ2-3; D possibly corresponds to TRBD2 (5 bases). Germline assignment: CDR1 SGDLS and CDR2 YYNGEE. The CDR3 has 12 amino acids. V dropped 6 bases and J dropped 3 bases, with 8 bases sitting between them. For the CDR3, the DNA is TGTGCCAGCAAGGGCGGGACAGATACGCAGTATTTT. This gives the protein CASKGGTDTQYF.

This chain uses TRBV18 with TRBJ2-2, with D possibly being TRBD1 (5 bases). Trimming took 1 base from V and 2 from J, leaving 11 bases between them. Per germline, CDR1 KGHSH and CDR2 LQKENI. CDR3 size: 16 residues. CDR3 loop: CASSPRTGSNTGELFF. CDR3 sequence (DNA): TGTGCCAGCTCACCACGTACAGGATCTAACACCGGGGAGCTGTTTTTT.

Here the CDR3 DNA reads TGTGCCAGCAGCGCTATCTCTAGCACAGATACGCAGTATTTT. Protein product: CASSAISSTDTQYF. The chain employs TRBV7-2 and TRBJ2-3; no definite D call. Trimming stripped 5 bases from V and 0 bases from J, with 9 bases between. Germline-derived CDR1 and CDR2 are SGHTA and FQGNSA. The CDR3 extends over 14 amino acids.

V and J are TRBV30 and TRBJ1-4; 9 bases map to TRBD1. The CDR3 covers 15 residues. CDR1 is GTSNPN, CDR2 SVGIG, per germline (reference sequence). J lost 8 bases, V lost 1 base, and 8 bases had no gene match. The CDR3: CAWSDTGGAGEKLFF. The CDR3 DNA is TGTGCCTGGAGTGACACAGGGGGCGCAGGAGAAAAACTGTTTTTT.

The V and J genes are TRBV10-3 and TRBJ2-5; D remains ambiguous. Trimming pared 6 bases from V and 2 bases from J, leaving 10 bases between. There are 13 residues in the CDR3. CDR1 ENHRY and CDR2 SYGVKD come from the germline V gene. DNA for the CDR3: TGTGCCATCAGAGGTGGGCCACAAGAGACCCAGTACTTC. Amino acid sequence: CAIRGGPQETQYF.

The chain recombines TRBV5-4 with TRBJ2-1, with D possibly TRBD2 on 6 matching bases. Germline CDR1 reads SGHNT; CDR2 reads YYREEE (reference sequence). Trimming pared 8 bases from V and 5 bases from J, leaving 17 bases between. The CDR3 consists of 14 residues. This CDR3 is CASAMERAHNEQFF. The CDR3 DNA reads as TGTGCCAGTGCGATGGAGCGGGCCCACAATGAGCAGTTCTTC.

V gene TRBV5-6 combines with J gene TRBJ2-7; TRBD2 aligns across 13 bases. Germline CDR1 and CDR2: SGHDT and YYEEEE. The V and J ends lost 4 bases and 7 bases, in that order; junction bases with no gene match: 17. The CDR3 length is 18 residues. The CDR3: CASSQLQLAGGPRGEQYF. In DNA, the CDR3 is TGTGCCAGCAGCCAACTCCAACTAGCGGGAGGGCCGCGAGGGGAGCAGTACTTC.

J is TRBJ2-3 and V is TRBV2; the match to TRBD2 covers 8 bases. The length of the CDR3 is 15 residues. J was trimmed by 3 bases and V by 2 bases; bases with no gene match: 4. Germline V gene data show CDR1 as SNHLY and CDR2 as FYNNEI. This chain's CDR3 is CASSESGSRTDTQYF. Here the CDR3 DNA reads TGTGCCAGCAGTGAAAGCGGGAGTAGAACAGATACGCAGTATTTT.

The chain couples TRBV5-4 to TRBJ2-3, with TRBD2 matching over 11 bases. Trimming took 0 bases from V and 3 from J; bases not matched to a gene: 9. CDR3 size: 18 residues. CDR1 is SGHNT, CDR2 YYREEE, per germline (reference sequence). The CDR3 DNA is TGTGCCAGCAGCTTGGGATTAGCGGGAGGGCCGAGAACAGATACGCAGTATTTT. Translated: CASSLGLAGGPRTDTQYF.

CDR3 sequence reads: CARKLTIRQGNNQPQHF. CDR3 in DNA: TGTGCCAGGAAACTGACCATCCGACAGGGGAACAATCAGCCCCAGCATTTT. The rearrangement links TRBV19 to TRBJ1-5; 8 bases line up with TRBD1. Germline V CDR1 and CDR2: LNHDA, SQIVND (reference sequence). The length of the CDR3 is 17 residues. After removal of 9 bases from V and 3 bases from J, the junction contained 16 bases not matched to a gene.

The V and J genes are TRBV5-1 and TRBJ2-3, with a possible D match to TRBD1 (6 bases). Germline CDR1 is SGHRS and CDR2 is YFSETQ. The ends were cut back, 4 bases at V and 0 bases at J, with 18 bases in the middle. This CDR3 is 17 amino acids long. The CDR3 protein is CASSGQPHGLSTDTQYF. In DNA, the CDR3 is TGCGCCAGCAGCGGACAGCCACACGGGTTAAGCACAGATACGCAGTATTTT. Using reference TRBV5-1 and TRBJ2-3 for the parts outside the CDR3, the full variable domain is KAGVTQTPRYLIKTRGQQVTLSCSPISGHRSVSWYQQTPGQGLQFLFEYFSETQRNKGNFPGRFSGRQFSNSRSEMNVSTLELGDSALYLCASSGQPHGLSTDTQYFGPGTRLTVL.

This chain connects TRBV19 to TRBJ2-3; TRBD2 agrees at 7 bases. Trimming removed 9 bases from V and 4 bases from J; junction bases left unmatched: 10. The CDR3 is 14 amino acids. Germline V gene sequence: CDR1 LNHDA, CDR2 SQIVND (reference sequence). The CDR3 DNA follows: TGTGCCAGCGGGGGGAATTCGGACTCAGATACGCAGTATTTT. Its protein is CASGGNSDSDTQYF.

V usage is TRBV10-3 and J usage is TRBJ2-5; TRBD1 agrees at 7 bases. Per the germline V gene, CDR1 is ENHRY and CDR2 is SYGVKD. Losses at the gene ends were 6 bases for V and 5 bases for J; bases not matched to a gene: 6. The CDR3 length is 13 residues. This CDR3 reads CAIRDRVGETQYF. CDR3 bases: TGTGCCATCAGAGACAGGGTTGGGGAGACCCAGTACTTC.

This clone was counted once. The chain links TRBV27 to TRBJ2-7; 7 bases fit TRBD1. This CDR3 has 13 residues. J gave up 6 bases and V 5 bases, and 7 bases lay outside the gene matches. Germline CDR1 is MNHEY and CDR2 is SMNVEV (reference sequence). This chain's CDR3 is CASSPETGREQYF. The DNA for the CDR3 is TGTGCCAGCAGTCCCGAGACAGGGCGCGAGCAGTACTTC.

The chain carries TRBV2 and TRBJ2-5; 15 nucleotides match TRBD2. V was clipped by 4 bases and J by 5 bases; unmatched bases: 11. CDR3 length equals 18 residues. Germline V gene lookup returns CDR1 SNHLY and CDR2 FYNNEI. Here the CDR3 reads CASSGVGLAGGQGETQYF. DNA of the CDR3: TGTGCCAGCAGTGGGGTCGGACTAGCGGGAGGGCAGGGGGAGACCCAGTACTTC.

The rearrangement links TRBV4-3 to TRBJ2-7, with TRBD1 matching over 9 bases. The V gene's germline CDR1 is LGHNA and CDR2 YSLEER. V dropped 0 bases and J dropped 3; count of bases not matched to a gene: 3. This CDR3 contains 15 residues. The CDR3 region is CASSQEMDRGYEQYF. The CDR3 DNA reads TGCGCCAGCAGCCAAGAAATGGACAGGGGCTACGAGCAGTACTTC.

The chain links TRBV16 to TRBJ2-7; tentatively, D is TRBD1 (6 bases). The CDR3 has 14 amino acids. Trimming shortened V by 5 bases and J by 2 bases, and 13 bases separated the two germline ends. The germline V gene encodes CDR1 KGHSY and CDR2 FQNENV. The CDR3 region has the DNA TGTGCCAGCAGCGCACAGGGACAAACCTACGAGCAGTACTTC. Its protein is CASSAQGQTYEQYF.

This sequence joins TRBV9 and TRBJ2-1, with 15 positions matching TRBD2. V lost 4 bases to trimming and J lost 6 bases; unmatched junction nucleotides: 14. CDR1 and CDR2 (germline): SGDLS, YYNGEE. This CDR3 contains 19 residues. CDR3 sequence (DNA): TGTGCCAGCAGCACCGACGGGGGCTGGACTAGCGGGAGGGGCAATGAGCAGTTCTTC. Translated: CASSTDGGWTSGRGNEQFF. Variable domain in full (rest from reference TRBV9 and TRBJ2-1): DSGVTQTPKHLITATGQRVTLRCSPRSGDLSVYWYQQSLDQGLQFLIQYYNGEERAKGNILERFSAQQFPDLHSELNLSSLELGDSALYFCASSTDGGWTSGRGNEQFFGPGTRLTVL.

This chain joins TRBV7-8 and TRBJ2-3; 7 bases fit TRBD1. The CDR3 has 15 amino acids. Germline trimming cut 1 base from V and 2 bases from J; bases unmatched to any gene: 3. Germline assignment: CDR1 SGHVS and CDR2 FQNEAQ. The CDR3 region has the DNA TGTGCCAGCAGCTTAGGACAGGGAACCACAGATACGCAGTATTTT. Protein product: CASSLGQGTTDTQYF.

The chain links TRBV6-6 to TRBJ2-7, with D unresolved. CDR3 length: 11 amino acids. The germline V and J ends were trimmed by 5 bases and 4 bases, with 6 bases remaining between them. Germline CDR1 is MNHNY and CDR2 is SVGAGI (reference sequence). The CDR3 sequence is CASSPQYEQYF. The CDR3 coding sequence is TGTGCCAGCAGTCCCCAGTACGAGCAGTACTTC.

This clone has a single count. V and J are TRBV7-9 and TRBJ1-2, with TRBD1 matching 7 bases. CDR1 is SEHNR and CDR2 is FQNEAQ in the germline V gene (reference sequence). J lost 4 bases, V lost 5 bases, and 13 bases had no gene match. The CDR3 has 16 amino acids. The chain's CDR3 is CASSRPLGTATYGYTF. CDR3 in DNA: TGTGCCAGCAGCCGACCCTTGGGGACAGCCACCTATGGCTACACCTTC.

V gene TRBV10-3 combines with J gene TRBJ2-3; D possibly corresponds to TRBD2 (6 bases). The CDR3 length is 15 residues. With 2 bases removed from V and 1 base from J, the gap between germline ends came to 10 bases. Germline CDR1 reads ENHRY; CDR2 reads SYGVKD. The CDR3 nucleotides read TGTGCCATCAGTGAGCAGTCTAGCGGCACAGATACGCAGTATTTT. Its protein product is CAISEQSSGTDTQYF.

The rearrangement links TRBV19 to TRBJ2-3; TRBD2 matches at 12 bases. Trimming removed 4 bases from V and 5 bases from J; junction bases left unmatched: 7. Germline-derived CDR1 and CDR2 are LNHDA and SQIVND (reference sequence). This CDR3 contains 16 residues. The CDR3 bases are TGTGCCAGTAGTAAGGCTAGCGGGAGGGGAAGAGATACGCAGTATTTT. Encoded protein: CASSKASGRGRDTQYF.